The 27 T cell receptor beta chains reported below all come from one sample, sequenced in a study of T cells after yellow fever vaccination. TCRdb reanalysed the 5' RACE reads using MiXCR and keeps one entry per CDR3 protein. Among hundreds of thousands of distinct CDR3 sequences listed, 8% to 9.5% were seen once. The sequencing here drew on PBMCs, taken roughly 46 days after the first yellow fever vaccination. All receptors come from a man younger than 35 who received the YFV17D yellow fever vaccine.

The rearrangement links TRBV7-2 to TRBJ2-1; possibly TRBD2 for D (5 bases). Trimming removed 3 bases from V and 0 bases from J, with 12 bases in between. Germline V lookup: CDR1 SGHTA, CDR2 FQGNSA. The CDR3 length is 16 residues. CDR3 protein: CASSFLSGSSYNEQFF. CDR3 coding DNA: TGTGCCAGCAGCTTTTTAAGCGGTAGCTCCTACAATGAGCAGTTCTTC. Drawing the rest from reference TRBV7-2 and TRBJ2-1, the complete variable domain is GAGVSQSPSNKVTEKGKDVELRCDPISGHTALYWYRQSLGQGLEFLIYFQGNSAPDKSGLPSDRFSAERTGGSVSTLTIQRTQQEDSAVYLCASSFLSGSSYNEQFFGPGTRLTVL.

This clonotype was detected a few times. This rearrangement joins TRBV18 to TRBJ2-1; D is perhaps TRBD1 (5 bases). Per the germline V gene, CDR1 is KGHSH and CDR2 is LQKENI. V was cut by 0 bases and J by 3 bases, with 12 bases left in between. The CDR3 has 16 amino acids. DNA of the CDR3: TGTGCCAGCTCACCACCGGCACAGGCGAACTACAATGAGCAGTTCTTC. It specifies CASSPPAQANYNEQFF.

The J gene is TRBJ1-6, the V gene TRBV5-4; 8 nucleotides agree with TRBD1. The germline V gene has CDR1 SGHNT and CDR2 YYREEE (reference sequence). V trimming: 1 base; J trimming: 4 bases; junction bases outside the gene matches: 7. This CDR3 is built from 17 residues. The CDR3 here is CASSLKSGGIYNSPLHF. CDR3 sequence (DNA): TGTGCCAGCAGCTTGAAATCAGGGGGCATTTATAATTCACCCCTCCACTTT.

This clonotype was observed a few times. The chain combines TRBV5-1 with TRBJ2-2; D may be TRBD1 (7 bases). Germline values: CDR1 SGHRS, CDR2 YFSETQ. The CDR3 consists of 14 residues. Deletions cut 1 base from V and 7 bases from J, with 11 bases between. The CDR3 spells CASSLFQGGGELFF. Here the CDR3 DNA reads TGCGCCAGCAGCTTGTTCCAGGGGGGCGGGGAGCTGTTTTTT.

This clonotype was found a few times. The rearrangement uses TRBV7-2 and TRBJ1-2, with D possibly matching TRBD1 (6 bases). Germline V gene data show CDR1 as SGHTA and CDR2 as FQGNSA. The CDR3 length is 15 residues. Trimming stripped 3 bases from V and 6 bases from J, with 17 bases between. CDR3 nucleotide sequence: TGTGCCAGCAGCTTCACGACAGGCCTGGGACATGGCTACACCTTC. Translation gives CASSFTTGLGHGYTF.

The genes are TRBV7-2 and TRBJ2-3; tentative D call: TRBD2 (5 bases). The germline gives CDR1 SGHTA, CDR2 FQGNSA. The CDR3 length is 17 residues. Trimming removed 5 bases at V and 4 bases at J, with 22 bases between. In DNA form, the CDR3 reads TGTGCCAGCAGCAAGATGGTAGCGTCGTCTTATCCAGATACGCAGTATTTT. It codes for CASSKMVASSYPDTQYF.

J is TRBJ2-5 and V is TRBV4-1, with D possibly being TRBD2 (6 bases). From germline, CDR1 is MGHRA and CDR2 YSYEKL. The CDR3 spans 17 residues. V lost 4 bases and J lost 3, with 21 bases in between. CDR3 DNA: TGCGCCAGCAGCCGCTTCACCCTCCCAACTAGCAAAGAGACCCAGTACTTC. It specifies CASSRFTLPTSKETQYF.

This clonotype was recorded a few times. V gene TRBV27 combines with J gene TRBJ2-3; 9 bases agree with TRBD1. The CDR3 has 15 amino acids. J was trimmed by 5 bases and V by 6 bases; bases with no gene match: 9. Per the germline V gene, CDR1 is MNHEY and CDR2 is SMNVEV (reference sequence). The CDR3 sequence is CASSEGQGRGDTQYF. For the CDR3, the DNA is TGTGCCAGCAGCGAGGGACAGGGAAGGGGAGATACGCAGTATTTT.

This clonotype has a handful of counts. The CDR3 nucleotides are TGCGCCAGCAGCCCCGGACAGGCGTCAGATACGCAGTATTTT. It translates to CASSPGQASDTQYF. V usage is TRBV5-1 and J usage is TRBJ2-3; 7 nucleotides line up with TRBD1. After removal of 4 bases from V and 4 bases from J, the junction contained 6 bases not matched to a gene. The germline V gene encodes CDR1 SGHRS and CDR2 YFSETQ. This CDR3 spans 14 amino acids.

The sample holds a few counts of this clonotype. The rearrangement joins TRBV5-1 to TRBJ2-3; D uncertain. Germline-derived CDR1 and CDR2 are SGHRS and YFSETQ. Trimming took off 0 bases at V and 1 base at J, with 12 bases between the two ends. CDR3 length equals 16 residues. The CDR3 DNA reads as TGCGCCAGCAGCTTGGTTCCCTCGAGCGGCACAGATACGCAGTATTTT. This translates into CASSLVPSSGTDTQYF.

The sample holds many counts of this clonotype. CDR3 sequence (DNA): TGTGCCAGCAGCTTAGATAGGTACGAGCAGTACGTC. It codes for CASSLDRYEQYV. The rearrangement uses TRBV28 and TRBJ2-7; D gene uncertain. The germline CDR1 and CDR2 sequences are MDHEN and SYDVKM. CDR3 size: 12 residues. Trimming left V 6 bases short and J 4 bases short, with 10 bases between.

This clonotype was recorded a few times. V usage is TRBV2 and J usage is TRBJ2-4; perhaps TRBD2 as D (6 bases). This CDR3 comprises 14 residues. V was trimmed by 8 bases and J by 0 bases, leaving 11 bases between them. Germline CDR1 is SNHLY and CDR2 is FYNNEI. The CDR3 nucleotides are TGTGCCAGCGTGGGGGGACTAGCCAAAAACATTCAGTACTTC. It yields the protein CASVGGLAKNIQYF. Variable domain in full (rest from reference TRBV2 and TRBJ2-4): EPEVTQTPSHQVTQMGQEVILRCVPISNHLYFYWYRQILGQKVEFLVSFYNNEISEKSEIFDDQFSVERPDGSNFTLKIRSTKLEDSAMYFCASVGGLAKNIQYFGAGTRLSVL.

This chain uses TRBV6-1 with TRBJ1-1, with 10 nucleotides matching TRBD1. CDR3 size: 14 residues. V dropped 5 bases and J dropped 4; count of bases not matched to a gene: 4. The germline V gene encodes CDR1 MNHNS and CDR2 SASEGT. The CDR3 is CASSMGQGTTEAFF. Written as DNA, the CDR3 is TGTGCCAGCAGTATGGGACAGGGGACCACTGAAGCTTTCTTT.

This clonotype was detected a few times. This chain connects TRBV11-2 to TRBJ2-2, with D tentatively TRBD2 (7 bases). This CDR3 comprises 14 residues. Germline loops: CDR1 SGHAT, CDR2 FQNNGV. The V end lost 5 bases, the J end lost 5 bases, and 12 bases lay between the germline ends. The CDR3 spells CASSGLGGTGELFF. The CDR3 DNA is TGTGCCAGCAGCGGACTAGGGGGGACCGGGGAGCTGTTTTTT.

In its sample, this clonotype was seen many times. V gene TRBV15 combines with J gene TRBJ2-7, with D possibly matching TRBD2 (6 bases). The length of the CDR3 is 15 residues. V lost 4 bases, J lost 6 bases, and 19 bases lay in between. Germline assignment: CDR1 LNHNV and CDR2 YYDKDF (reference sequence). The CDR3 nucleotides are TGTGCCACCAGCACGGGCGGGGAAGGGCTAAGCGAGCAGTACTTC. This translates into CATSTGGEGLSEQYF.

In DNA, the CDR3 is TGCGCCAGCAGCTTGGCCCTAACGGGAAACACCGGGGAGCTGTTTTTT. Amino acids: CASSLALTGNTGELFF. This sequence joins TRBV5-1 and TRBJ2-2, with D tentatively TRBD2 (5 bases). This CDR3 has 16 amino acids. The V end was cut by 0 bases, the J end by 2 bases, with 11 bases between. Per germline, CDR1 SGHRS and CDR2 YFSETQ.

This clonotype appeared many times. In DNA, the CDR3 is TGCAGTGCTGAGATGGGACAGGGTTACAATGAGCAGTTCTTC. Its protein product is CSAEMGQGYNEQFF. The chain employs TRBV20-1 and TRBJ2-1; 9 positions match TRBD1. CDR1 is DFQATT and CDR2 is SNEGSKA in the germline V gene (reference sequence). CDR3 length equals 14 residues. V lost 5 bases and J lost 4; bases outside the gene matches: 6.

Ten or more counts support this clonotype. The chain joins TRBV20-1 to TRBJ1-2; D remains ambiguous. Germline V gives CDR1 DFQATT, CDR2 SNEGSKA (reference sequence). The CDR3 is 13 amino acids. Trimming pared 2 bases from V and 7 bases from J, leaving 14 bases between. CDR3 DNA sequence: TGCAGTGCTAGACAGGTGGGCTCCTCTGGCTACACCTTC. This translates into CSARQVGSSGYTF.

This clonotype was seen only a few times. The chain carries TRBV7-6 and TRBJ1-5; TRBD1 is a possible D gene (6 bases). Germline V lookup: CDR1 SGHVS, CDR2 FNYEAQ. Trimming removed 5 bases at V and 3 bases at J, with 14 bases between. The CDR3 has 15 amino acids. In DNA, the CDR3 is TGTGCCAGCAGCCCCCGAACAGGGCCCAATCAGCCCCAGCATTTT. Residues: CASSPRTGPNQPQHF.

The chain couples TRBV5-4 to TRBJ2-7; 7 bases fit TRBD2. V was pared by 2 bases and J by 1 base, with 6 bases of the junction left unmatched. The CDR3 is 15 amino acids. The germline V gene encodes CDR1 SGHNT and CDR2 YYREEE (reference sequence). CDR3 sequence (DNA): TGTGCCAGCAGCTTCCCTAGCGGCTCTTCCTACGAGCAGTACTTC. Amino acid sequence: CASSFPSGSSYEQYF.

The V call is TRBV9, the J call TRBJ2-1; D is uncertain. Trimming removed 4 bases from V and 6 bases from J, with 20 bases in between. Germline V lookup: CDR1 SGDLS, CDR2 YYNGEE. This CDR3 has 16 amino acids. As DNA, the CDR3 is TGTGCCAGCAGCCCTACCCCCCATACGAATGGCAATGAGCAGTTCTTC. Its translation is CASSPTPHTNGNEQFF.

Here the CDR3 reads CASSLRLVSEQYF. The CDR3 DNA sequence: TGTGCCAGCAGTCTCCGACTAGTAAGCGAGCAGTACTTC. The rearrangement links TRBV12-3 or TRBV12-4 to TRBJ2-7, with D possibly matching TRBD2 (6 bases). V was cut by 5 bases and J by 6 bases, with 14 bases left in between. The CDR3 runs 13 residues.

This clonotype was seen a handful of times. The chain uses TRBV6-4 and TRBJ1-4; possible D gene TRBD1, 5 bases. V lost 6 bases and J lost 7, with 15 bases in between. Per the germline V gene, CDR1 is MRHNA and CDR2 is SNTAGT. This CDR3 region has 14 residues. CDR3 DNA: TGTGCCAGCAGCCGTACGGGGCGCGGTGAAAAACTGTTTTTT. Residues: CASSRTGRGEKLFF.

This clonotype was observed a few times. V gene TRBV6-1 combines with J gene TRBJ2-7; no definite D call. This CDR3 has 13 residues. Trimming removed 5 bases from V and 3 bases from J, with 11 bases in between. Germline V gene sequence: CDR1 MNHNS, CDR2 SASEGT. This CDR3 reads CASSRTWGYEQYF. The CDR3 nucleotides read TGTGCCAGCAGTCGGACGTGGGGCTACGAGCAGTACTTC.

V gene TRBV4-2 combines with J gene TRBJ1-3; D call uncertain. CDR1 and CDR2 (germline): LGHNA, YNFKEQ. The CDR3 has 15 amino acids. The V and J ends lost 0 bases and 0 bases respectively, with 6 bases between them. This CDR3 is CASSQEMGSGNTIYF. The CDR3 nucleotides are TGTGCCAGCAGCCAAGAGATGGGCTCTGGAAACACCATATATTTT.

In this sample, this clonotype turned up a few times. This chain uses TRBV30 with TRBJ2-5, with TRBD1 identical over 8 bases. The J segment lost 1 base and the V segment lost 5 bases, leaving 3 bases of the junction unmatched. Germline V gives CDR1 GTSNPN, CDR2 SVGIG (reference sequence). The CDR3 totals 13 residues. The CDR3 loop reads CAWDRGPQETQYF. In DNA form, the CDR3 reads TGTGCCTGGGACAGGGGCCCCCAAGAGACCCAGTACTTC. Based on the CDR3 plus reference TRBV30 and TRBJ2-5, the full variable domain is SQTIHQWPATLVQPVGSPLSLECTVEGTSNPNLYWYRQAAGRGLQLLFYSVGIGQISSEVPQNLSASRPQDRQFILSSKKLLLSDSGFYLCAWDRGPQETQYFGPGTRLLVL.

The rearrangement joins TRBV20-1 to TRBJ2-3; D remains ambiguous. Deletions cut 6 bases from V and 2 bases from J, with 15 bases between. Germline V lookup: CDR1 DFQATT, CDR2 SNEGSKA (reference sequence). The CDR3 extends over 14 amino acids. The CDR3, as DNA: TGCAGTGCGCCCCCTGGTGGCAACACAGATACGCAGTATTTT. Its protein product is CSAPPGGNTDTQYF.